This TCR beta chain was observed in a study of cytomegalovirus exposure and HLA in healthy donors. In the case of this clone: Its antigen is still unknown.

Study-level results: In vitro testing confirmed a few CMV-associated chains as specific for CMV antigens. Because they were indistinguishable, some V segments, including TRBV6-2 and TRBV6-3, were excluded. A later analysis showed HLA-associated TCR beta chains outstripping equally common others in clonal expansion.

J lost 0 bases, V lost 3 bases, and 5 bases had no gene match. Germline loops: CDR1 MDHEN, CDR2 SYDVKM. The CDR3 has 16 amino acids. Primers for the PCR totalled 60 Vbeta and 13 Jbeta. The protocol was immunoSEQ multiplex PCR, while the TCRdb copy is restricted to in-frame clones and leaves out a portion. The sample holds 170,000 or so clones, under 90% seen once. The TCR sequence derives from a man between 25 and 39 years old in good health and CMV-seropositive. Source material: PBMCs. V gene TRBV28 combines with J gene TRBJ1-3; 7 nucleotides align to TRBD1. CDR3 protein: CASSLTGTDSGNTIYF. The CDR3 DNA follows: TGTGCCAGCAGTTTGACAGGGACGGACTCTGGAAACACCATATATTTT.